This TCR beta chain is drawn from a study of cytomegalovirus exposure and HLA in healthy donors. The study, taken as a whole, reports: Later findings reportedly placed an Asian-associated ancestry cluster below the approximately 670-donor mean for N-insertions. With further analysis later on, most CMV-associated TCR beta chains appeared HLA-restricted. For TCR beta chains, V- and J-gene trimming was later linked to a missense DCLRE1C variant.

Trimming left V 2 bases short and J 1 base short, with 8 bases between. Germline CDR1 is SGHVS and CDR2 is FQNEAQ. The CDR3 runs to 14 residues. PCR amplification relied on 60 Vbeta primers (plus 13 Jbeta primers). Using immunoSEQ multiplex PCR, the repertoire was profiled, and TCRdb retains in-frame clones only, with some absent. The table has some 130,000 clones, 60% to 80% seen once. Comments on this clone: What it recognizes is unknown.

The receptor was derived from a man under 40 in good health and CMV-seronegative. Sequencing input: PBMCs. The chain couples TRBV7-8 to TRBJ1-1, with unresolved D. CDR3 protein: CASSLSTGNTEAFF. CDR3 nucleotides: TGTGCCAGCAGCTTATCCACTGGGAACACTGAAGCTTTCTTT.